This T cell receptor (beta chain) was sequenced in a study of blood T cell repertoires in COVID-19. Sequenced by immunoSEQ multiplex PCR; TCRdb stores in-frame clones only, minus some. The table records about 150,000 clones, around 79% of them present only once. With V trimmed by 2 bases and J by 5 bases, 4 bases remained unmatched. The CDR3 is made up of 15 amino acids. Germline loops: CDR1 SGHRS, CDR2 YFSETQ. In regard to this clone: Distinct nucleotide sequences in the sample also encode this CDR3.

The chain combines TRBV5-1 with TRBJ1-6; 7 nucleotides line up with TRBD1. The receptor's source is a man older than 75 with acute or convalescent COVID-19. The sequenced material came from peripheral blood. Written as DNA, the CDR3 is TGCGCCAGCAGCTTAGGACAGGTCAATAATTCACCCCTCCACTTT. As protein: CASSLGQVNNSPLHF.